The clone carrying this T cell receptor (beta chain) was counted at least ten times. Authors' analysis steps: The study's classifier, a distant-metastasis tool for papillary thyroid cancer, was built using CDR3 differences across clinicopathological groups. From the PCR reads, TCRdb re-called clones with MiXCR. The V and J calls were determined by TCRdb, not by the authors. The table includes around 23,000 clones, approximately 20% detected once. No patient received treatment before thyroid surgery. The sample originates from a study of metastatic and nonmetastatic thyroid tumors. This CDR3 is built from 13 residues. Germline V gene lookup returns CDR1 MRHNA and CDR2 SNTAGT. Trimming cost V 5 bases and J 0 bases, with 6 bases left between them.

The sequence was collected from a female donor with papillary thyroid cancer or a benign thyroid nodule (not recorded which). Some clones in this sample may be carry-over from other donors' samples. The sample taken for sequencing was blood. The J gene is TRBJ2-3, the V gene TRBV6-4; D is uncertain. The CDR3 DNA reads as TGTGCCAGCAGTAGTTCTAGCACAGATACGCAGTATTTT. Protein: CASSSSSTDTQYF.